One and the same sample provided the 27 T cell receptor beta chains below, sequenced in a study of T cell changes during pregnancy in multiple sclerosis. The method was immunoSEQ multiplex PCR; TCRdb's version includes in-frame clones alone and lacks a portion of them. The sample includes some 54,000 clones, 93% of them seen just once. Sequenced material: peripheral blood, taken after pregnancy. The receptors were sampled from a female donor with multiple sclerosis, enrolled in a pregnancy study.

V and J are TRBV4-1 and TRBJ2-7, with D perhaps matching TRBD1 (5 bases). Germline CDR1 reads MGHRA; CDR2 reads YSYEKL. The V and J ends lost 1 base and 0 bases respectively, with 10 bases between them. The CDR3 consists of 15 residues. As DNA, the CDR3 is TGCGCCAGCAGCCAAGTCGGCAGGGCCTCCTACGAGCAGTACTTC. As protein: CASSQVGRASYEQYF.

This chain uses TRBV5-1 with TRBJ2-7, with TRBD2 matching over 9 bases. The CDR3 contains 17 residues. Trimming at V came to 0 bases and at J to 0 bases, leaving 7 bases not matched to a gene. Germline CDR1 is SGHRS and CDR2 is YFSETQ. The CDR3 is CASSLGLAGSSSYEQYF. The CDR3 nucleotides are TGCGCCAGCAGCTTGGGCCTAGCGGGAAGTTCCTCCTACGAGCAGTACTTC.

This chain uses TRBV6-6 with TRBJ1-5; a weak D match, TRBD1 (6 bases). Germline-derived CDR1 and CDR2 are MNHNY and SVGAGI (reference sequence). This CDR3 comprises 15 residues. V dropped 2 bases and J dropped 0 bases, with 8 bases sitting between them. The CDR3 sequence: CASSYRGASNQPQHF. The CDR3 nucleotides are TGTGCCAGCAGTTACCGGGGGGCTAGCAATCAGCCCCAGCATTTT.

This chain joins TRBV29-1 and TRBJ2-1; TRBD2 agrees at 9 bases. The CDR3 is 16 residues long. The V segment lost 6 bases and the J segment 2 bases; nucleotides outside the gene matches: 11. Looked up from germline, CDR1 is SQVTM and CDR2 is ANQGSEA. DNA of the CDR3: TGCAGCGTCGAGGGGTCTAGCGGGATGACCTACAATGAGCAGTTCTTC. Translation gives CSVEGSSGMTYNEQFF.

This sequence joins TRBV10-3 and TRBJ1-1, with TRBD1 as a possible D gene (6 bases). The CDR3 covers 13 residues. The germline V gene encodes CDR1 ENHRY and CDR2 SYGVKD. Deletions cut 6 bases from V and 7 bases from J, with 15 bases between. In DNA form, the CDR3 reads TGTGCCATCAGCGACAGGAGCCCTCATGAAGCTTTCTTT. This gives the protein CAISDRSPHEAFF.

This clone was observed a few times. The chain carries TRBV19 and TRBJ1-5, with TRBD1 matching 8 bases. Germline V gene sequence: CDR1 LNHDA, CDR2 SQIVND (reference sequence). The V and J ends lost 6 bases and 7 bases, in that order; junction bases with no gene match: 8. The CDR3 runs 14 residues. CDR3 sequence reads: CASSPTGAGQPQHF. The CDR3 nucleotides read TGTGCCAGTAGCCCGACAGGGGCCGGACAGCCCCAGCATTTT.

V usage is TRBV19 and J usage is TRBJ2-5, with D tentatively TRBD1 (5 bases). Germline V lookup: CDR1 LNHDA, CDR2 SQIVND (reference sequence). V was cut by 0 bases and J by 2 bases, with 7 bases left in between. The CDR3 consists of 14 residues. Here the CDR3 reads CASSIDWTQETQYF. The CDR3 DNA reads as TGTGCCAGTAGTATAGATTGGACACAAGAGACCCAGTACTTC. The whole variable domain, remainder taken from reference TRBV19 and TRBJ2-5, is DGGITQSPKYLFRKEGQNVTLSCEQNLNHDAMYWYRQDPGQGLRLIYYSQIVNDFQKGDIAEGYSVSREKKESFPLTVTSAQKNPTAFYLCASSIDWTQETQYFGPGTRLLVL.

CDR3 loop: CASSLTGFAGNTIYF. The CDR3 nucleotides read TGTGCCAGCAGTTTAACAGGGTTCGCTGGAAACACCATATATTTT. This chain uses TRBV27 with TRBJ1-3; possibly TRBD1 for D (6 bases). CDR3 length: 15 amino acids. Trimming cost V 2 bases and J 2 bases, with 10 bases left between them. Germline CDR1 MNHEY, CDR2 SMNVEV (reference sequence).

This clone was seen a single time. The V and J genes are TRBV19 and TRBJ2-7; D possibly corresponds to TRBD1 (6 bases). Between the trimmed V and J ends, which lost 6 bases and 3 bases, there was a span of 15 bases. CDR3 length equals 14 residues. The germline V gene encodes CDR1 LNHDA and CDR2 SQIVND (reference sequence). CDR3 loop: CASSPGQINYEQYF. In nucleotides, the CDR3 is TGTGCCAGTAGCCCAGGACAGATAAACTACGAGCAGTACTTC.

This CDR3 reads CASSFHRGDNEQFF. CDR3 nucleotide sequence: TGCGCCAGCAGCTTCCACAGGGGGGACAATGAGCAGTTCTTC. V is TRBV5-1 and J is TRBJ2-1; 8 bases match TRBD1. The CDR3 has 14 amino acids. The J segment lost 5 bases and the V segment lost 2 bases, leaving 3 bases of the junction unmatched. CDR1 SGHRS and CDR2 YFSETQ come from the germline V gene.

V gene TRBV27 combines with J gene TRBJ1-1; 7 bases match TRBD1. V lost 5 bases, J lost 4 bases, and 4 bases stayed unmatched. The CDR3 length is 13 residues. Germline-derived CDR1 and CDR2 are MNHEY and SMNVEV (reference sequence). CDR3 protein: CASSATGFTEAFF. The DNA for the CDR3 is TGTGCCAGCAGTGCGACAGGGTTCACTGAAGCTTTCTTT.

The rearrangement links TRBV19 to TRBJ2-6; 7 bases are a match to TRBD1. This CDR3 spans 18 amino acids. The germline V gene has CDR1 LNHDA and CDR2 SQIVND (reference sequence). V gave up 3 bases and J gave up 0 bases; unmatched junction bases: 8. DNA of the CDR3: TGTGCCAGTAGTATTAAACAGGGGCGTAACTCTGGGGCCAACGTCCTGACTTTC. Amino acids: CASSIKQGRNSGANVLTF.

V and J are TRBV11-3 and TRBJ2-2, with 7 nucleotides matching TRBD2. With V trimmed by 4 bases and J by 1 base, 6 bases remained unmatched. Germline assignment: CDR1 SGHNT and CDR2 YENEEA. This CDR3 is 16 amino acids long. This CDR3 is CASSSRASGNTGELFF. The CDR3 nucleotides read TGTGCCAGCAGCTCCCGAGCTAGCGGGAACACCGGGGAGCTGTTTTTT.

The chain joins TRBV9 to TRBJ1-5, with TRBD1 identical over 10 bases. From germline, CDR1 is SGDLS and CDR2 YYNGEE. CDR3 length equals 16 residues. The J segment lost 3 bases and the V segment lost 4 bases, leaving 7 bases of the junction unmatched. DNA for the CDR3: TGTGCCAGCAGCCCTTATGGACAGGGGGACAATCAGCCCCAGCATTTT. It codes for CASSPYGQGDNQPQHF. Full variable domain (rest looked up from reference TRBV9 and TRBJ1-5): DSGVTQTPKHLITATGQRVTLRCSPRSGDLSVYWYQQSLDQGLQFLIQYYNGEERAKGNILERFSAQQFPDLHSELNLSSLELGDSALYFCASSPYGQGDNQPQHFGDGTRLSIL.

This rearrangement joins TRBV19 to TRBJ2-3, with 7 bases matching TRBD2. Germline V gene sequence: CDR1 LNHDA, CDR2 SQIVND (reference sequence). CDR3 size: 15 residues. Trimming took 5 bases from V and 3 from J; bases not matched to a gene: 8. DNA for the CDR3: TGTGCCAGTAGTGGGACTGGCGGGAGAACAGATACGCAGTATTTT. Residues: CASSGTGGRTDTQYF.

This clone appeared a single time. This chain links TRBV28 with TRBJ2-5; 7 nucleotides agree with TRBD2. V was clipped by 6 bases and J by 5 bases; unmatched bases: 15. Germline CDR1 and CDR2: MDHEN and SYDVKM. The CDR3 extends over 16 amino acids. The CDR3, as DNA: TGTGCCAGCAGATACGGGGGGTCTGTCCTAGAGGAGACCCAGTACTTC. It yields the protein CASRYGGSVLEETQYF. Filled out from reference TRBV28 and TRBJ2-5, the complete variable domain reads DVKVTQSSRYLVKRTGEKVFLECVQDMDHENMFWYRQDPGLGLRLIYFSYDVKMKEKGDIPEGYSVSREKKERFSLILESASTNQTSMYLCASRYGGSVLEETQYFGPGTRLLVL.

The CDR3 sequence is CASSQDVGYTHNEQFF. In DNA form, the CDR3 reads TGCGCCAGCAGCCAAGATGTCGGGTACACCCACAATGAGCAGTTCTTC. V usage is TRBV4-3 and J usage is TRBJ2-1, with D hard to call. Trimming left V 0 bases short and J 5 bases short, with 14 bases between. In germline, CDR1 is LGHNA, CDR2 YSLEER. This CDR3 comprises 16 residues.

This sequence joins TRBV29-1 and TRBJ1-4, with TRBD1 matching over 7 bases. This CDR3 has 14 residues. The germline V gene has CDR1 SQVTM and CDR2 ANQGSEA. V was clipped by 3 bases and J by 2 bases; unmatched bases: 3. The CDR3 spells CSVETGSTNEKLFF. As DNA, the CDR3 is TGCAGCGTTGAGACAGGGAGCACTAATGAAAAACTGTTTTTT.

The gene calls are TRBV13 and TRBJ1-1, with D perhaps matching TRBD1 (6 bases). This CDR3 has 14 amino acids. V dropped 5 bases and J dropped 0 bases, with 10 bases sitting between them. Germline-derived CDR1 and CDR2 are PRHDT and FYEKMQ (reference sequence). CDR3 DNA sequence: TGTGCCAGCAGCCCGGACAGCATGAACACTGAAGCTTTCTTT. Its translation: CASSPDSMNTEAFF.

The chain couples TRBV10-3 to TRBJ1-2, with TRBD1 identical over 8 bases. From germline, CDR1 is ENHRY and CDR2 SYGVKD. There are 17 residues in the CDR3. Losses at the gene ends were 7 bases for V and 1 base for J; bases not matched to a gene: 14. DNA of the CDR3: TGTGCCATCAACAGGGGGGACGCTCGGGGTTTTAACTATGGCTACACCTTC. This sequence encodes CAINRGDARGFNYGYTF.

The chain links TRBV7-2 to TRBJ2-5, with TRBD2 matching 10 bases. In germline, CDR1 is SGHTA, CDR2 FQGNSA. The junction had 4 bases not matched to a gene; V was cut back by 5 bases and J by 4 bases. CDR3 length equals 14 residues. In nucleotides, the CDR3 is TGTGCCAGCAGCACCAGCGGGAGGGGAGAGACCCAGTACTTC. Protein: CASSTSGRGETQYF.

V gene TRBV9 combines with J gene TRBJ1-2; TRBD1 agrees at 7 bases. Germline lookup yields CDR1 SGDLS and CDR2 YYNGEE. The CDR3 runs to 12 residues. The V segment lost 0 bases and the J segment 7 bases; nucleotides outside the gene matches: 0. The CDR3 sequence: CASSVDRGGYTF. The CDR3, as DNA: TGTGCCAGCAGCGTAGACAGGGGTGGCTACACCTTC.

The V call is TRBV6-5, the J call TRBJ2-3; D gene ambiguous. The germline CDR1 and CDR2 sequences are MNHEY and SVGAGI. V shed 0 bases and J shed 4 bases, with 14 bases lying between them. The CDR3 length is 16 residues. Written as DNA, the CDR3 is TGTGCCAGCAGTTACTCGTCCAGCAGGCGCGCAGATACGCAGTATTTT. Encoded protein: CASSYSSSRRADTQYF.

The genes are TRBV6-1 and TRBJ2-3; the match to TRBD2 covers 8 bases. The CDR3 runs 16 residues. Germline CDR1 and CDR2: MNHNS and SASEGT. J was trimmed by 4 bases and V by 2 bases; bases with no gene match: 8. The CDR3 region is CASSEISGGRADTQYF. The DNA of the CDR3 is TGTGCCAGCAGTGAAATATCGGGAGGGAGGGCAGATACGCAGTATTTT.

This chain connects TRBV25-1 to TRBJ1-5; D is ambiguous. CDR1 and CDR2 (germline): MGHDK, SYGVNS. With 8 bases removed from V and 1 base from J, the gap between germline ends came to 12 bases. The CDR3 is 14 amino acids. The CDR3 loop reads CASSPAGSNQPQHF. DNA of the CDR3: TGTGCCAGCTCACCCGCGGGGAGCAATCAGCCCCAGCATTTT.

V gene TRBV4-3 combines with J gene TRBJ2-3, with TRBD2 identical over 7 bases. The germline V gene has CDR1 LGHNA and CDR2 YSLEER. V lost 1 base to trimming and J lost 2 bases; unmatched junction nucleotides: 15. This CDR3 has 19 amino acids. CDR3 DNA sequence: TGCGCCAGCAGCCAAGGTCACGGTCCTAGCGGCCTATACACAGATACGCAGTATTTT. It yields the protein CASSQGHGPSGLYTDTQYF.

This clone was counted once. The V and J genes are TRBV27 and TRBJ2-2; no clear D. V dropped 3 bases and J dropped 5 bases, with 7 bases sitting between them. This CDR3 has 13 residues. Germline V gives CDR1 MNHEY, CDR2 SMNVEV (reference sequence). The CDR3 reads CASSFSRTGELFF. CDR3 in DNA: TGTGCCAGCAGTTTTAGCCGGACCGGGGAGCTGTTTTTT.